Shown below are 7 T cell receptor beta chains from a single sample sequenced in a study of cytomegalovirus exposure and HLA in healthy donors. Some clones are missing from TCRdb's copy, which holds only in-frame ones; the method was immunoSEQ multiplex PCR. The table records 150,000 to 200,000 clones, roughly 84% of them present only once. Sequenced: PBMCs. Source of these receptors: a woman aged 25-40 years in good health and CMV-seropositive.

The CDR3 reads CASSLVRGKYYEQYF. CDR3 bases: TGTGCCAGCAGCTTAGTTCGGGGAAAGTACTACGAGCAGTACTTC. The V call is TRBV7-6, the J call TRBJ2-7; possibly TRBD2 for D (5 bases). This CDR3 contains 15 residues. The germline gives CDR1 SGHVS, CDR2 FNYEAQ. V shed 1 base and J shed 3 bases, with 13 bases lying between them.

This clone came up a few times. This sequence joins TRBV5-1 and TRBJ1-2; D not resolved. Germline V lookup: CDR1 SGHRS, CDR2 YFSETQ. V lost 0 bases and J lost 8, with 8 bases in between. This CDR3 contains 12 residues. In DNA form, the CDR3 reads TGCGCCAGCAGCTTGGATGCGATCGGCTACACCTTC. Protein product: CASSLDAIGYTF.

The rearrangement joins TRBV15 to TRBJ2-3, with a possible D match to TRBD2 (7 bases). Trimming left V 0 bases short and J 6 bases short, with 19 bases between. CDR1 is LNHNV and CDR2 is YYDKDF in the germline V gene (reference sequence). This CDR3 contains 17 residues. CDR3 protein: CATSRDPGRDISDTQYF. DNA for the CDR3: TGTGCCACCAGCAGAGATCCGGGGAGGGACATATCGGATACGCAGTATTTT.

The table lists this clone with a few counts. The chain combines TRBV18 with TRBJ1-1; a weak D match, TRBD1 (5 bases). Deletions cut 3 bases from V and 4 bases from J, with 9 bases between. The CDR3 is 13 residues long. CDR1 and CDR2 from the germline V gene are KGHSH and LQKENI. CDR3 amino acids: CASSPGLSTEAFF. The DNA for the CDR3 is TGTGCCAGCTCACCGGGGCTTAGCACTGAAGCTTTCTTT.

V usage is TRBV7-3 and J usage is TRBJ1-1; 7 bases fit TRBD1. CDR1 is SGHTA and CDR2 is FQGTGA in the germline V gene. The CDR3 contains 16 residues. J lost 1 base, V lost 5 bases, and 10 bases had no gene match. As DNA, the CDR3 is TGTGCCAGCAGCCTATACTCCGGGACAGCGAACACTGAAGCTTTCTTT. The encoded protein is CASSLYSGTANTEAFF.

The DNA of the CDR3 is TGTGCCAGCAGCTTGCAATCCTACAATGAGCAGTTCTTC. Protein sequence: CASSLQSYNEQFF. V and J are TRBV5-4 and TRBJ2-1; D is undetermined. The CDR3 loop spans 13 amino acids. Germline loops: CDR1 SGHNT, CDR2 YYREEE (reference sequence). V lost 1 base and J lost 1, with 3 bases in between.

The chain links TRBV6-1 to TRBJ2-2, with D maybe TRBD2 (6 bases). Per the germline V gene, CDR1 is MNHNS and CDR2 is SASEGT. This CDR3 region has 12 residues. The V and J ends lost 7 bases and 7 bases respectively, with 10 bases between them. The CDR3 DNA reads TGTGCCAGCATATGGGGGGTCGGGGAGCTGTTTTTT. The encoded protein is CASIWGVGELFF.